This paragraph reports one TCR beta chain. Its target is unknown. The data are from a study of OX40 agonist ivuxolimab in advanced cancers. Overall study context: Cancers in dose escalation were hepatocellular, melanoma, renal cell and head and neck.

Study outcomes and limitations: On average, CD8+ T cells had more expanded clones than CD4+.

Produced via immunoSEQ multiplex PCR; TCRdb's table is partial and in-frame only. The data contain 100,000 or so clones, just over 85% of them singletons. This specimen consisted of CD4+ or CD8+ T cells sorted from blood, obtained in a trial of the OX40 agonist ivuxolimab. The origin of this receptor is an adult with an advanced solid tumor such as melanoma, head and neck, liver or kidney cancer.

The CDR3 protein is CASTRAVSGNTIYF. CDR3 coding DNA: TGTGCCAGCACCCGGGCCGTCTCTGGAAACACCATATATTTT. The chain uses TRBV7-9 and TRBJ1-3; D call uncertain. V lost 7 bases to trimming and J lost 0 bases, with 10 bases between them. The CDR3 is 14 amino acids. Germline lookup yields CDR1 SEHNR and CDR2 FQNEAQ (reference sequence).